This entry lists 15 T cell receptor beta chains sequenced from one sample in a study of shared clonotypes between healthy human individuals (dated by TCRdb to about 2020). The receptor library was made with the immunoSEQ multiplex PCR assay. What TCRdb holds here is the immuneACCESS table cut down to in-frame rearrangements. Part of the clones is not present; checked against another copy, under half of the missing clones reflect an unresolved V gene, and the others are unexplained. In this sample the table shows approximately 500,000 clones, 79% of which occur a single time. Approximately 12% of the sample is taken by the ten largest. Sequenced: PBMCs. All receptors derive from a woman aged 40 to 55 in good health. Some clones in this sample may be carry-over from other donors' samples.

The chain combines TRBV19 with TRBJ2-7; 7 nucleotides match TRBD2. From germline, CDR1 is LNHDA and CDR2 SQIVND (reference sequence). V was pared by 1 base and J by 3 bases, with 6 bases of the junction left unmatched. The CDR3 is made up of 15 amino acids. DNA for the CDR3: TGTGCCAGTAGTATAGGGCAGCGGGGAAACTACGAGCAGTACTTC. This codes for CASSIGQRGNYEQYF. The full variable domain, with the rest looked up from reference TRBV19 and TRBJ2-7, is DGGITQSPKYLFRKEGQNVTLSCEQNLNHDAMYWYRQDPGQGLRLIYYSQIVNDFQKGDIAEGYSVSREKKESFPLTVTSAQKNPTAFYLCASSIGQRGNYEQYFGPGTRLTVT.

The chain carries TRBV9 and TRBJ2-7, with TRBD1 as a possible D gene (5 bases). The CDR3 loop spans 13 amino acids. Germline V lookup: CDR1 SGDLS, CDR2 YYNGEE. Trimming left V 0 bases short and J 6 bases short, with 10 bases between. The CDR3 DNA reads as TGTGCCAGCAGCGTAGCCCCAGGGCGCGAGCAGTACTTC. Translated: CASSVAPGREQYF.

This clone showed up just once. This chain joins TRBV5-1 and TRBJ2-7, with TRBD1 matching over 8 bases. Germline loops: CDR1 SGHRS, CDR2 YFSETQ. This CDR3 comprises 12 residues. J gave up 6 bases and V 3 bases, and 2 bases lay outside the gene matches. The CDR3 DNA follows: TGCGCCAGCAGCTGGACAGGGACCGAGCAGTACTTC. Translation: CASSWTGTEQYF.

This chain joins TRBV7-2 and TRBJ2-7; D unresolved. Between the trimmed V and J ends, which lost 5 bases and 2 bases, there was a span of 25 bases. Germline CDR1 is SGHTA and CDR2 is FQGNSA. The CDR3 is made up of 18 amino acids. The CDR3 protein is CASSPPPQLSPPAYEQYF. CDR3 nucleotide sequence: TGTGCCAGCAGCCCCCCCCCGCAGCTTAGTCCACCAGCCTACGAGCAGTACTTC.

The chain uses TRBV5-1 and TRBJ2-3; D may match TRBD1 or TRBD2 (6 bases each). This CDR3 spans 16 amino acids. Germline V gives CDR1 SGHRS, CDR2 YFSETQ. Trimming left V 0 bases short and J 1 base short, with 12 bases between. In nucleotides, the CDR3 is TGCGCCAGCAGCTTGGCCGGGGGCTTAGGCACAGATACGCAGTATTTT. Translated, it gives CASSLAGGLGTDTQYF.

This clone was seen a handful of times. The J gene is TRBJ1-5, the V gene TRBV7-3, with D hard to call. V was pared by 7 bases and J by 7 bases, with 2 bases between. CDR1 is SGHTA, CDR2 FQGTGA, per germline. This CDR3 contains 9 residues. The CDR3 coding sequence is TGTGCCAGCACACAGCCCCAGCATTTT. Translated, it gives CASTQPQHF. Supplemented by reference TRBV7-3 and TRBJ1-5, the full variable domain reads GAGVSQTPSNKVTEKGKYVELRCDPISGHTALYWYRQSLGQGPEFLIYFQGTGAADDSGLPNDRFFAVRPEGSVSTLKIQRTERGDSAVYLCASTQPQHFGDGTRLSIL.

V gene TRBV7-2 combines with J gene TRBJ2-3; 7 nucleotides match TRBD2. This CDR3 comprises 15 residues. Germline CDR1 and CDR2: SGHTA and FQGNSA. The V and J ends lost 5 bases and 0 bases, in that order; junction bases with no gene match: 5. The CDR3 protein is CASSPLAVSTDTQYF. The DNA for the CDR3 is TGTGCCAGCAGCCCCCTAGCGGTGAGCACAGATACGCAGTATTTT.

This clone appeared once. The chain carries TRBV6-4 and TRBJ2-7; 7 nucleotides align to TRBD1. The CDR3 is made up of 17 amino acids. V shed 0 bases and J 2 bases; nucleotides not matched to a gene: 10. Germline V gene data show CDR1 as MRHNA and CDR2 as SNTAGT. Written as DNA, the CDR3 is TGTGCCAGCAGTGACTCCCCCGGGGACAGTCCTACCTACGAGCAGTACTTC. Translated: CASSDSPGDSPTYEQYF.

J is TRBJ2-7 and V is TRBV28; D is possibly TRBD2 (5 bases). Trimming shortened V by 4 bases and J by 7 bases, and 17 bases separated the two germline ends. This CDR3 is built from 14 residues. Germline CDR1 reads MDHEN; CDR2 reads SYDVKM. The CDR3 sequence: CASSYRRDDEEQYF. The CDR3, as DNA: TGTGCCAGCAGTTACCGACGGGATGATGAGGAGCAGTACTTC.

The J gene is TRBJ2-5, the V gene TRBV7-9; D possibly uses TRBD1 or TRBD2 (5 bases each). TRBJ2-7 matches the DNA end more closely, so the J call is doubtful. This CDR3 is built from 14 residues. Germline CDR1 is SEHNR and CDR2 is FQNEAQ (reference sequence). In DNA form, the CDR3 reads TGTGCCAGCAGCTTGGGACGGAGCTCCTACGAGCAGTACTTC. It is translated as CASSLGRSSYEQYF.

The genes are TRBV6-1 and TRBJ2-7; possibly TRBD1 for D (6 bases). Trimming took off 7 bases at V and 0 bases at J, with 13 bases between the two ends. The CDR3 loop spans 14 amino acids. Germline V CDR1 and CDR2: MNHNS, SASEGT. The DNA for the CDR3 is TGTGCCAGCATGGGGGCAGGGAGCTCCTACGAGCAGTACTTC. Protein: CASMGAGSSYEQYF.

This CDR3 is CASSLRLAGGSTDTQYF. DNA for the CDR3: TGTGCCAGCAGTCTAAGACTAGCGGGAGGGAGCACAGATACGCAGTATTTT. V and J are TRBV27 and TRBJ2-3, with 14 bases fitting TRBD2. There are 17 residues in the CDR3. Germline loops: CDR1 MNHEY, CDR2 SMNVEV (reference sequence). The V and J ends lost 5 bases and 0 bases, in that order; junction bases with no gene match: 4.

With respect to this clone: Other DNA variants within this sample encode the same CDR3. The chain employs TRBV20-1 and TRBJ2-7; D is unresolved. V was clipped by 2 bases and J by 1 base, with 3 bases between them. CDR1 and CDR2 from the germline V gene are DFQATT and SNEGSKA (reference sequence). This CDR3 spans 11 amino acids. CDR3 sequence reads: CSARPSYEQYF. CDR3 coding DNA: TGCAGTGCTAGACCTTCCTACGAGCAGTACTTC.

The chain is built from TRBV6-5 and TRBJ2-7; weak D call: TRBD1 (6 bases). Germline V lookup: CDR1 MNHEY, CDR2 SVGAGI. V lost 10 bases and J lost 9, with 16 bases in between. The CDR3 spans 11 residues. The CDR3 loop is CATQTGSGQYF. In DNA, the CDR3 is TGTGCCACCCAGACAGGTTCAGGGCAGTACTTC.

For the CDR3, the DNA is TGTGCCAGCAGTGCCCACTCTGGGGCCAACGTCCTGACTTTC. Its translation is CASSAHSGANVLTF. V is TRBV6-1 and J is TRBJ2-6, with no clear D. This CDR3 has 14 residues. V was trimmed by 4 bases and J by 0 bases, leaving 4 bases between them. Germline values: CDR1 MNHNS, CDR2 SASEGT.